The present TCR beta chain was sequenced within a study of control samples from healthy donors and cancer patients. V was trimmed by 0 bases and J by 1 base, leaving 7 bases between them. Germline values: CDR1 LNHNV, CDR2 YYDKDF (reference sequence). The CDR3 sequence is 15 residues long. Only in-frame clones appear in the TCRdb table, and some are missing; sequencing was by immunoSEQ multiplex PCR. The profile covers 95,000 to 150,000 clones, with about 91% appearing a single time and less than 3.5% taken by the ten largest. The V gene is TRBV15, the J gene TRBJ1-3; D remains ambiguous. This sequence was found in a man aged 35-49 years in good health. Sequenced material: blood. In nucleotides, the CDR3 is TGTGCCACCAGCAGAGATCTTCTTTCTGGAAACACCATATATTTT. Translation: CATSRDLLSGNTIYF.